Here is one T cell receptor beta chain with its context. The specificity of this receptor is unknown. There are no base qualities to consult, and no much larger clone falls within one base. Collaborating institutions collected whole blood in K2EDTA tubes following their own protocols. Collaborator samples were shipped for TCRbeta analysis as frozen whole blood, isolated PBMCs, or DNA extracted from either sample type. The record originates from a study of blood T cell repertoires in COVID-19 (dated by TCRdb to the early 2020s). Notes on the research overall: Samples covering the acute and convalescent phases of COVID-19 were provided by collaborators in the United States, Italy and Spain. The samples were drawn from two sources: the first 160 participants of the ongoing ImmuneRACE study, and 1,000 to 1,500 subjects contributed by 6 global collaborators. The material from the prospective study consisted of cDNA or gDNA derived from T cells, B-cell-depleted T cells, or PBMCs. Subjects who had been exposed to COVID-19, were actively infected with it, or had recovered from it provided the deeply sampled blood TCRbeta repertoires that made up the dataset. HLA class I and class II types, where available, came from metadata supplied by the sample provider rather than from assay-based typing. Sample metadata almost always included a de-identified subject ID, COVID-19 status, age in years and sex. The repertoires were made available in a free public database intended to serve as a resource for research on the immune response to SARS-CoV-2.

What the authors observed across the whole study: Clinical and demographic metadata were provided uncurated, with the amount varying by source and participant.

The immunoSEQ Assay, a bias-controlled multiplex PCR, was used to amplify TCRbeta CDR3 regions from genomic DNA. The paper's data handling went like this. Nucleated cell counts per sample were estimated from amplification of reference gene primers within the assay. To quantify the absolute abundance of each unique TCRbeta CDR3 rearrangement, sequence reads were collapsed and filtered. For each sample, productive Simpson clonality was calculated as the square root of Simpson's diversity index across productive rearrangements. TCRdb took this table from immuneACCESS and kept in-frame rearrangements with V and J called. Such tables lack part of the clones; where checked against another copy, unresolved V genes explain under half of the gap, and the rest is unexplained. That table gives V, J and clone size, and the DNA gave D and trimming. The table for this sample lists 150,000 to 200,000 clones; 80% to 90% of them were counted only once. Roughly 2.5% of the sample goes to the ten largest clones.

CDR1 and CDR2 are drawn from the germline V gene: SGHRS, YFSETQ. From the cysteine through the phenylalanine, the CDR3 covers 16 amino acids. The kept DNA is CDR3 alone, 48 bases in frame from the first base. The germline V end is reduced by 1 base and the J end by 0 bases; junction bases left unmatched: 7. The sample was peripheral blood. In this chain, TRBV5-1 is recombined with TRBJ2-7, and 7 junctional nucleotides match TRBD1. The source is a man between 40 and 49 years old with active or convalescent COVID-19. In nucleotides, the sequence is TGCGCCAGCAGCTTGTTTCCGACAGGGAACTCCTACGAGCAGTACTTC. This yields the protein CASSLFPTGNSYEQYF.